The rows below give T cell receptor beta chains drawn from one sample of a study of blood T cell repertoires in COVID-19. Profiled with immunoSEQ multiplex PCR; TCRdb holds only in-frame clones, not every one. The sample lists around 63,000 clones; around nine tenths were seen once. Sequences were obtained from peripheral blood. The receptors come from an older woman with acute or convalescent COVID-19. CDR3s include the opening cysteine and the closing phenylalanine or tryptophan. A D gene is named only where the DNA matches it firmly. Rows give clone size only sometimes, using once, few, many, or a class for an expanded clone.

J gene: TRBJ1-2
D gene: TRBD1
CDR3 length: 13
V gene: TRBV27
clone size: NA
CDR3 DNA: TGTGCCAGCAGTCAGGACAGGGGGAGCGGCTACACCTTC
CDR3 protein: CASSQDRGSGYTF

J gene: TRBJ1-2
D gene: TRBD1
CDR3 length: 13
V gene: TRBV3-1/TRBV3-2
clone size: NA
CDR3 DNA: TGTGCCAGCAGCCCCCAGGGGGCCTATGGCTACACCTTC
CDR3 protein: CASSPQGAYGYTF

J gene: TRBJ1-1
D gene: TRBD1
CDR3 length: 16
V gene: TRBV9
clone size: once
CDR3 DNA: TGTGCCAGCAGCGTAGGGGGACAGGGTACGGACACTGAAGCTTTCTTT
CDR3 protein: CASSVGGQGTDTEAFF

J gene: TRBJ2-5
D gene: NA
CDR3 length: 15
V gene: TRBV6-5
clone size: NA
CDR3 DNA: TGTGCCAGCAGACAAACAGGGAATCGCGGAGAGACCCAGTACTTC
CDR3 protein: CASRQTGNRGETQYF

J gene: TRBJ2-1
D gene: TRBD1
CDR3 length: 14
V gene: TRBV5-8
clone size: NA
CDR3 DNA: TGTGCCAGCCCACAGGGGGCAATCCTTAATGAGCAGTTCTTC
CDR3 protein: CASPQGAILNEQFF

J gene: TRBJ1-6
D gene: NA
CDR3 length: 14
V gene: TRBV5-1
clone size: NA
CDR3 DNA: TGCGCCAGCAGCTTGGGACAGAATAATTCACCCCTCCACTTT
CDR3 protein: CASSLGQNNSPLHF

J gene: TRBJ2-1
D gene: TRBD1
CDR3 length: 14
V gene: TRBV7-9
clone size: NA
CDR3 DNA: TGTGCCAGCAGCCACAGACAGGGATACAATGAGCAGTTCTTC
CDR3 protein: CASSHRQGYNEQFF

J gene: TRBJ1-1
D gene: NA
CDR3 length: 11
V gene: TRBV30
clone size: few
CDR3 DNA: TGTGCCTGGAACAGCAACACTGAAGCTTTCTTT
CDR3 protein: CAWNSNTEAFF

J gene: TRBJ1-4
D gene: TRBD1
CDR3 length: 15
V gene: TRBV6-5
clone size: NA
CDR3 DNA: TGTGCCAGCAGTCCTGAAGGGACAGGGGATGAAAAACTGTTTTTT
CDR3 protein: CASSPEGTGDEKLFF

J gene: TRBJ2-3
D gene: NA
CDR3 length: 16
V gene: TRBV7-3
clone size: NA
CDR3 DNA: TGTGCCAGCAGCTTAACTGGGCTAGCGAGGGATGCTACGCAGTATTTT
CDR3 protein: CASSLTGLARDATQYF

J gene: TRBJ1-2
D gene: TRBD1
CDR3 length: 14
V gene: TRBV25-1
clone size: NA
CDR3 DNA: TGTGCCAGCAGTGGGGACAGGGGCTACTATGGCTACACCTTC
CDR3 protein: CASSGDRGYYGYTF

J gene: TRBJ2-5
D gene: TRBD2
CDR3 length: 15
V gene: TRBV6-5
clone size: NA
CDR3 DNA: TGTGCCAGCAGCCTTAGCGGGGGGTTCCAAGAGACCCAGTACTTC
CDR3 protein: CASSLSGGFQETQYF

J gene: TRBJ1-5
D gene: NA
CDR3 length: 17
V gene: TRBV7-6
clone size: NA
CDR3 DNA: TGTGCCAGCAGCTTAGGGACCTCTGGACAGATCAATCAGCCCCAGCATTTT
CDR3 protein: CASSLGTSGQINQPQHF

J gene: TRBJ1-1
D gene: NA
CDR3 length: 12
V gene: TRBV10-2
clone size: NA
CDR3 DNA: TGCGCCAGCATGCAGGGTGGCACTGAAGCTTTCTTT
CDR3 protein: CASMQGGTEAFF

J gene: TRBJ1-4
D gene: NA
CDR3 length: 12
V gene: TRBV24-1
clone size: NA
CDR3 DNA: TGTGCCACCAGTGAACAACCTGAAAAACTGTTTTTT
CDR3 protein: CATSEQPEKLFF

J gene: TRBJ1-2
D gene: NA
CDR3 length: 12
V gene: TRBV12-5
clone size: NA
CDR3 DNA: TGTGCTAGTGGTCCTGGAGGGCATGGCTACACCTTC
CDR3 protein: CASGPGGHGYTF

J gene: TRBJ1-1
D gene: NA
CDR3 length: 13
V gene: TRBV7-9
clone size: NA
CDR3 DNA: TGTGCCAGCAGCCCAACTGGGGGAGGTGAAGCTTTCTTT
CDR3 protein: CASSPTGGGEAFF

J gene: TRBJ1-3
D gene: NA
CDR3 length: 14
V gene: TRBV5-1
clone size: NA
CDR3 DNA: TGCGCCAGCAGCTTGGGGAGCTCTGGAAACACCATATATTTT
CDR3 protein: CASSLGSSGNTIYF

J gene: TRBJ2-1
D gene: NA
CDR3 length: 15
V gene: TRBV7-8
clone size: NA
CDR3 DNA: TGTGCCAGCAGCTTAGGGACAGTTCTTTACAATGAGCAGTTCTTC
CDR3 protein: CASSLGTVLYNEQFF

J gene: TRBJ2-6
D gene: TRBD1
CDR3 length: 14
V gene: TRBV5-1
clone size: NA
CDR3 DNA: TGCGCCAGTATCAGGGGGCCTGGGGCCAACGTCCTGACTTTC
CDR3 protein: CASIRGPGANVLTF

J gene: TRBJ1-4
D gene: NA
CDR3 length: 15
V gene: TRBV2
clone size: NA
CDR3 DNA: TGTGCCAGCAGTGAAGCGACGGGTAATTGGGAAAAACTGTTTTTT
CDR3 protein: CASSEATGNWEKLFF

J gene: TRBJ1-2
D gene: TRBD1
CDR3 length: 15
V gene: TRBV15
clone size: NA
CDR3 DNA: TGTGCCACCAGCTACCGACAGGGGTTGGACTATGGCTACACCTTC
CDR3 protein: CATSYRQGLDYGYTF

J gene: TRBJ1-1
D gene: NA
CDR3 length: 13
V gene: TRBV11-1
clone size: NA
CDR3 DNA: TGTGCCAGCAGTTGGACAGAGAACACTGAAGCTTTCTTT
CDR3 protein: CASSWTENTEAFF

J gene: TRBJ1-6
D gene: NA
CDR3 length: 14
V gene: TRBV2
clone size: NA
CDR3 DNA: TGTGCCAGCAGATTCCTCGAAGCAGGGTCACCCCTCCACTTT
CDR3 protein: CASRFLEAGSPLHF

J gene: TRBJ2-5
D gene: NA
CDR3 length: 12
V gene: TRBV3-1/TRBV3-2
clone size: NA
CDR3 DNA: TGTGCCAGCAGCCCCGGCGGAGAGACCCAGTACTTC
CDR3 protein: CASSPGGETQYF

J gene: TRBJ1-1
D gene: NA
CDR3 length: 12
V gene: TRBV5-6
clone size: once
CDR3 DNA: TGTGCCAGCAGCTTGGAGGGACAAGGCGCTTTCTTT
CDR3 protein: CASSLEGQGAFF

J gene: TRBJ1-1
D gene: NA
CDR3 length: 12
V gene: TRBV6-5
clone size: few
CDR3 DNA: TGTGCCAGCAGGAAGGGGGACATCGAAGCTTTCTTT
CDR3 protein: CASRKGDIEAFF

J gene: TRBJ2-3
D gene: TRBD1
CDR3 length: 18
V gene: TRBV7-6
clone size: NA
CDR3 DNA: TGTGCCAGCAGCCCCCGGGGAGGGACAGGGGGGATGGAAGATACGCAGTATTTT
CDR3 protein: CASSPRGGTGGMEDTQYF

J gene: TRBJ1-2
D gene: NA
CDR3 length: 18
V gene: TRBV27
clone size: NA
CDR3 DNA: TGTGCCAGCAGTCCCAGATCAGGGGTCCTCCCTTTGTTCTATGGCTACACCTTC
CDR3 protein: CASSPRSGVLPLFYGYTF

J gene: TRBJ2-2
D gene: NA
CDR3 length: 15
V gene: TRBV4-2
clone size: NA
CDR3 DNA: TGTGCCAGCAGCCAAGATACTACCTACACCGGGGAGCTGTTTTTT
CDR3 protein: CASSQDTTYTGELFF

J gene: TRBJ1-6
D gene: NA
CDR3 length: 12
V gene: TRBV6-2/TRBV6-3
clone size: NA
CDR3 DNA: TGTGCCAGCAGTTACAGGGGTTCACCCCTCCACTTT
CDR3 protein: CASSYRGSPLHF

J gene: TRBJ1-5
D gene: NA
CDR3 length: 13
V gene: TRBV19
clone size: NA
CDR3 DNA: TGTGCCAGTAGTGGCCTTCGGGGTCAGCCCCAGCATTTT
CDR3 protein: CASSGLRGQPQHF

J gene: TRBJ2-1
D gene: NA
CDR3 length: 17
V gene: TRBV9
clone size: NA
CDR3 DNA: TGTGCCAGCAGCGTAGATCTTGGGGCAGGGGTAATGAATGAGCAGTTCTTC
CDR3 protein: CASSVDLGAGVMNEQFF

J gene: TRBJ2-1
D gene: NA
CDR3 length: 14
V gene: TRBV6-5
clone size: NA
CDR3 DNA: TGTGCCAGCAGGCCTACCTACAGGGCAAGGGAGCAGTTCTTC
CDR3 protein: CASRPTYRAREQFF

J gene: TRBJ2-3
D gene: NA
CDR3 length: 13
V gene: TRBV7-9
clone size: NA
CDR3 DNA: TGTGCCAGCAGCTCCTACGTCACAGATACGCAGTATTTT
CDR3 protein: CASSSYVTDTQYF

J gene: TRBJ2-1
D gene: NA
CDR3 length: 13
V gene: TRBV12-3/TRBV12-4
clone size: once
CDR3 DNA: TGTGCCAGCAGTCCCAGACTAGTTGATGAGCAGTTCTTC
CDR3 protein: CASSPRLVDEQFF